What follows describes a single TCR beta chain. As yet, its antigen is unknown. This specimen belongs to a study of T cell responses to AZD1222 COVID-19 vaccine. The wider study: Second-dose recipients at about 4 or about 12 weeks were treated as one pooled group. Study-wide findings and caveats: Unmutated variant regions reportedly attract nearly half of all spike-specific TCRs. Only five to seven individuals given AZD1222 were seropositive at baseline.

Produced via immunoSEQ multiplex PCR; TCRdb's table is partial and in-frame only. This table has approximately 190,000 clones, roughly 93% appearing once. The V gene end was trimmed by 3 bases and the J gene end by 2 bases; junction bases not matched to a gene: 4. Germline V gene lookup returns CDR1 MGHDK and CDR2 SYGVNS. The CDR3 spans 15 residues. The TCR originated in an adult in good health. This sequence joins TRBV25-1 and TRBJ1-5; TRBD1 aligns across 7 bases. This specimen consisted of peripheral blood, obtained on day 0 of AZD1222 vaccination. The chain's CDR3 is CASSEDRSGNQPQHF. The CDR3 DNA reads TGTGCCAGCAGTGAGGACAGGTCGGGCAATCAGCCCCAGCATTTT.